The 19 T cell receptor beta chains below come from one sample, sequenced in a study of T cells after yellow fever vaccination (dated by TCRdb to between 2019 and 2020). The label giving this sample's treatment or condition can be read as: live attenuated yellow fever vaccine strain. The protocol used for the library was 5' RACE. This sample was sequenced with an Illumina NovaSeq 6000. Clones were called with MiXCR by TCRdb after fastp trimmed the public reads at Q25, and only in-frame beta chains were retained. Rows are combined by CDR3 protein, so each entry shows the most common genes and DNA. Present in this sample are roughly 340,000 distinct CDR3 sequences, about 4% of which were seen just once. Of the sample, approximately 25% is held by the ten largest clones. Material: PBMCs, obtained 5 days after the yellow fever booster vaccination. These receptors all stem from a man younger than 30 who received the YFV17D yellow fever vaccine.

This clonotype was counted only a few times. The gene calls are TRBV28 and TRBJ1-5, with 9 bases identical to TRBD1. Trimming removed 3 bases from V and 5 bases from J; junction bases left unmatched: 5. This CDR3 comprises 15 residues. Germline V gene data show CDR1 as MDHEN and CDR2 as SYDVKM. CDR3 nucleotide sequence: TGTGCCAGCAGTTTTGATGGGACAGGGTATCAGCCCCAGCATTTT. Amino acids: CASSFDGTGYQPQHF.

This clonotype was counted at least ten times. CDR3 protein: CSARPSGGAKNNEQFF. For the CDR3, the DNA is TGCAGTGCTAGACCCAGCGGGGGGGCCAAGAACAATGAGCAGTTCTTC. The chain recombines TRBV20-1 with TRBJ2-1; TRBD2 agrees at 10 bases. With 2 bases clipped from V and 5 bases from J, the junction kept 9 bases outside the gene matches. Germline CDR1 DFQATT, CDR2 SNEGSKA (reference sequence). This CDR3 has 16 amino acids.

A few counts support this clonotype. V and J are TRBV6-5 and TRBJ1-2; D gene ambiguous. Germline V gene lookup returns CDR1 MNHEY and CDR2 SVGAGI. V shed 6 bases and J shed 3 bases, with 11 bases lying between them. This CDR3 comprises 13 residues. CDR3 DNA: TGTGCCAGCAGAAAGAGGTGGGACTATGGCTACACCTTC. It translates to CASRKRWDYGYTF.

This clonotype was picked up many times. The DNA for the CDR3 is TGCGCCAGCAGCCAAGATGTAACACCGAACACCGGGGAGCTGTTTTTT. It encodes CASSQDVTPNTGELFF. The chain is built from TRBV4-3 and TRBJ2-2; D gene unclear. The CDR3 runs to 16 residues. V lost 0 bases and J 0 bases, leaving 8 bases between the germline ends. Germline CDR1 is LGHNA and CDR2 is YSLEER.

This clonotype came up many times. The V and J genes are TRBV5-6 and TRBJ1-5; D remains ambiguous. The germline V gene encodes CDR1 SGHDT and CDR2 YYEEEE. The V gene lost 0 bases and the J gene lost 5 bases, with 6 bases spanning the gap. The CDR3 extends over 13 amino acids. In DNA form, the CDR3 reads TGTGCCAGCAGCTTGGGGCTACATCAGCCCCAGCATTTT. Its protein product is CASSLGLHQPQHF.

This clonotype was seen many times. The chain combines TRBV6-2 or TRBV6-3 with TRBJ2-5; TRBD2 matches at 7 bases. This CDR3 contains 13 residues. Germline V gene sequence: CDR1 MNHEY, CDR2 SVGEGT. V shed 8 bases, J shed 4 bases, and the junction held 7 bases outside the gene matches. CDR3: CASRNGGGETQYF. CDR3 DNA sequence: TGTGCCAGCCGGAATGGGGGGGGAGAGACCCAGTACTTC.

CDR3 nucleotides: TGTGCCAGCAGAACGGGACTTTCGGCGAAGACCCAGTACTTC. Protein product: CASRTGLSAKTQYF. The V call is TRBV6-5, the J call TRBJ2-5, with D perhaps TRBD2 (6 bases). Deletions cut 6 bases from V and 6 bases from J, with 17 bases between. Germline V lookup: CDR1 MNHEY, CDR2 SVGAGI. The CDR3 spans 14 residues.

V usage is TRBV4-1 and J usage is TRBJ2-5; 11 bases align to TRBD2. Germline values: CDR1 MGHRA, CDR2 YSYEKL. This CDR3 comprises 17 residues. With V trimmed by 1 base and J by 3 bases, 7 bases remained unmatched. CDR3 residues: CASSQGSLAGGKETQYF. The CDR3 region has the DNA TGCGCCAGCAGCCAAGGTTCCCTAGCGGGGGGTAAAGAGACCCAGTACTTC.

This clonotype came up a few times. V and J are TRBV12-3 or TRBV12-4 and TRBJ2-6; either TRBD1 or TRBD2 may fit D (6 bases each). The V and J ends lost 2 bases and 4 bases respectively, with 12 bases between them. This CDR3 has 16 residues. CDR3 in DNA: TGTGCCAGCAGTTTATGGGGGGCGCAAGGGGCCAACGTCCTGACTTTC. It translates to CASSLWGAQGANVLTF.

This clonotype was counted only a few times. This sequence joins TRBV11-2 and TRBJ1-2; 7 bases are a match to TRBD1. This CDR3 spans 15 amino acids. V lost 5 bases to trimming and J lost 4 bases; unmatched junction nucleotides: 10. Germline CDR1 SGHAT, CDR2 FQNNGV. The CDR3 loop reads CASSPTTTGFYGYTF. The DNA of the CDR3 is TGTGCCAGCAGCCCTACCACGACAGGGTTCTATGGCTACACCTTC.

This clonotype appeared a few times. The rearrangement uses TRBV2 and TRBJ2-1; D is ambiguous. CDR1 and CDR2 from the germline V gene are SNHLY and FYNNEI. With 4 bases removed from V and 4 bases from J, the gap between germline ends came to 11 bases. CDR3 length equals 14 residues. CDR3 coding DNA: TGTGCCAGCAGTGTTTACGGCTCTTACAATGAGCAGTTCTTC. It translates to CASSVYGSYNEQFF.

This clonotype occurred many times. The chain recombines TRBV12-3 or TRBV12-4 with TRBJ1-2, with 10 bases identical to TRBD1. The V segment lost 6 bases and the J segment 4 bases; nucleotides outside the gene matches: 5. CDR3 length: 14 residues. CDR3 sequence: CASRGTGELYGYTF. Written as DNA, the CDR3 is TGTGCCAGCAGGGGGACAGGGGAACTCTATGGCTACACCTTC.

This clonotype was counted only a few times. The V call is TRBV28, the J call TRBJ1-6; D may be TRBD1 (5 bases). The CDR3 sequence is 17 residues long. Germline V gene sequence: CDR1 MDHEN, CDR2 SYDVKM. Trimming took off 3 bases at V and 0 bases at J, with 12 bases between the two ends. CDR3 bases: TGTGCCAGCAGTTTGGGTGCGGGGGGCTCCTATAATTCACCCCTCCACTTT. This encodes CASSLGAGGSYNSPLHF.

In this sample, this clonotype turned up a few times. The chain combines TRBV5-5 with TRBJ2-3; D not certain. V was cut by 0 bases and J by 8 bases, with 16 bases left in between. The CDR3 contains 15 residues. Germline V gene lookup returns CDR1 SGHKS and CDR2 YYEKEE (reference sequence). CDR3 in DNA: TGTGCCAGCAGCTTGGCTGGGGTGGGTGACGGTACGCAGTATTTT. Encoded protein: CASSLAGVGDGTQYF.

This clonotype was observed at least ten times. J is TRBJ1-1 and V is TRBV18, with D unclear. The CDR3 totals 14 residues. Germline V CDR1 and CDR2: KGHSH, LQKENI. The V end was cut by 2 bases, the J end by 4 bases, with 11 bases between. The CDR3 sequence is CASSPISDTTEAFF. CDR3 nucleotides: TGTGCCAGCTCACCAATCTCTGATACCACTGAAGCTTTCTTT.

This clonotype showed up just a few times. This sequence joins TRBV6-2 or TRBV6-3 and TRBJ2-7, with 8 bases aligning to TRBD1. J was trimmed by 3 bases and V by 2 bases; bases with no gene match: 9. From germline, CDR1 is MNHEY and CDR2 SVGEGT. The CDR3 length is 16 residues. In nucleotides, the CDR3 is TGTGCCAGCAGTTACCTTCGGGACAGGAGCCTCTACGAGCAGTACTTC. Protein product: CASSYLRDRSLYEQYF.

This clonotype came up a few times. V gene TRBV27 combines with J gene TRBJ2-1; D possibly corresponds to TRBD1 (6 bases). Germline V gives CDR1 MNHEY, CDR2 SMNVEV (reference sequence). The CDR3 extends over 12 amino acids. The V end lost 6 bases, the J end lost 7 bases, and 10 bases lay between the germline ends. CDR3 in amino acids: CASSHRENEQFF. DNA for the CDR3: TGTGCCAGCAGCCACAGGGAAAATGAGCAGTTCTTC.

DNA of the CDR3: TGTGCCAGCAGCAGCGGACCGGGTTCCTACGAGCAGTACTTC. This codes for CASSSGPGSYEQYF. The V and J genes are TRBV12-3 or TRBV12-4 and TRBJ2-7; D is possibly TRBD2 (5 bases). This CDR3 is built from 14 residues. V lost 6 bases, J lost 1 base, and 13 bases lay in between.

This clonotype was found a few times. The rearrangement links TRBV7-2 to TRBJ1-2; no definite D call. CDR1 and CDR2 from the germline V gene are SGHTA and FQGNSA. The CDR3 contains 13 residues. The ends were cut back, 1 base at V and 11 bases at J, with 14 bases in the middle. CDR3 protein: CASSLGQIGGYTF. The CDR3 DNA sequence: TGTGCCAGCAGCTTAGGCCAGATAGGAGGTTACACCTTC. The full variable domain, completed using reference TRBV7-2 and TRBJ1-2, is GAGVSQSPSNKVTEKGKDVELRCDPISGHTALYWYRQSLGQGLEFLIYFQGNSAPDKSGLPSDRFSAERTGGSVSTLTIQRTQQEDSAVYLCASSLGQIGGYTFGSGTRLTVV.